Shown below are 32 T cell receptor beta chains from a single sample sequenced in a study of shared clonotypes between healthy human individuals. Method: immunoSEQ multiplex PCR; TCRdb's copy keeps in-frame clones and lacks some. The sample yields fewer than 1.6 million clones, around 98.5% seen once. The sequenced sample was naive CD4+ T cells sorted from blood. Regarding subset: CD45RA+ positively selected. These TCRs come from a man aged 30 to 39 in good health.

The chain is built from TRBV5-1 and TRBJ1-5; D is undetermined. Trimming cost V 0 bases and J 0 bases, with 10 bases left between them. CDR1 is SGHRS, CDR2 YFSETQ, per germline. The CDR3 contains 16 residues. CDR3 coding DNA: TGCGCCAGCAGCTTGGGACACCTGAATAGCAATCAGCCCCAGCATTTT. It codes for CASSLGHLNSNQPQHF.

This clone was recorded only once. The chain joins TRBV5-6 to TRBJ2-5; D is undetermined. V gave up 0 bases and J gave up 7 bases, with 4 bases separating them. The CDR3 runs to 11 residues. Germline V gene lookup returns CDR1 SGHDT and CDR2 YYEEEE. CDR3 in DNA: TGTGCCAGCAGCTTGGGGAGGACCCAGTACTTC. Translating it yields CASSLGRTQYF.

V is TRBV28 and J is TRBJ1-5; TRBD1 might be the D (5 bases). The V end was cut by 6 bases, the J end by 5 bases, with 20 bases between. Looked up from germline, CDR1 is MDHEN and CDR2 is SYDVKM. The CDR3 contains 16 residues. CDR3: CASSHLGQGRDQPQHF. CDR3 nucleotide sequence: TGTGCCAGCAGCCACTTGGGGCAGGGAAGAGATCAGCCCCAGCATTTT.

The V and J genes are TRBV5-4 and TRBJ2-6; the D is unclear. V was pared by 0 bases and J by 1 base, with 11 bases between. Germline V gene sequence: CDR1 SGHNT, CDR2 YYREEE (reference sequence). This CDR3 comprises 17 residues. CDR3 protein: CASSLVPILSGANVLTF. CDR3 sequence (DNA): TGTGCCAGCAGCTTGGTGCCAATCCTGTCTGGGGCCAACGTCCTGACTTTC.

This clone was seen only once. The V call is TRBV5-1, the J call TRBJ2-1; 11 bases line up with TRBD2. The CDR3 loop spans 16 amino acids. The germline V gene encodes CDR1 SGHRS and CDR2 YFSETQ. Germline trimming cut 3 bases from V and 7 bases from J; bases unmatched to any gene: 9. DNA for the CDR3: TGCGCCAGCAGCTCCCAGGGGCTAGCGGGAGGAAATGAGCAGTTCTTC. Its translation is CASSSQGLAGGNEQFF.

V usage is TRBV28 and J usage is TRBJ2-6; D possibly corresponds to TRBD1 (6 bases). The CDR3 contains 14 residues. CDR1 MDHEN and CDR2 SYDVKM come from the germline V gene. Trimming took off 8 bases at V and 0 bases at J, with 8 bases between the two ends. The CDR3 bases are TGTGCCAGCGAGGACAGCTCTGGGGCCAACGTCCTGACTTTC. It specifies CASEDSSGANVLTF.

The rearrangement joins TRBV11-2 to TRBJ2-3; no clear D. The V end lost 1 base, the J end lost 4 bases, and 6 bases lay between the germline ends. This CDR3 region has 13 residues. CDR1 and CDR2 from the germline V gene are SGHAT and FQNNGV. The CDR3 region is CASSLVPADTQYF. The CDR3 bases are TGTGCCAGCAGCTTAGTGCCCGCAGATACGCAGTATTTT.

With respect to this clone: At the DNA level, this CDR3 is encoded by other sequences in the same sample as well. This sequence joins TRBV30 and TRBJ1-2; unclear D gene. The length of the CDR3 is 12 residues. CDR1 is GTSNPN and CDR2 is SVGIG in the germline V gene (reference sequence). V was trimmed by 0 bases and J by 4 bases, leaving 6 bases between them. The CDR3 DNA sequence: TGTGCCTGGAGTGTACAAGGCTATGGCTACACCTTC. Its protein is CAWSVQGYGYTF.

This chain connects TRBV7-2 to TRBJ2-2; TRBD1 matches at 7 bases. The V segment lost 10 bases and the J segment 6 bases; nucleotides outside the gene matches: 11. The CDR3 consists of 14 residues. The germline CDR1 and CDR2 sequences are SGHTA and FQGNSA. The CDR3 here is CAIRDSSKAGELFF. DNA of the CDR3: TGTGCCATCCGGGACAGCTCAAAAGCCGGGGAGCTGTTTTTT. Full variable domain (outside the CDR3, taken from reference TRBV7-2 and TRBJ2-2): GAGVSQSPSNKVTEKGKDVELRCDPISGHTALYWYRQSLGQGLEFLIYFQGNSAPDKSGLPSDRFSAERTGGSVSTLTIQRTQQEDSAVYLCAIRDSSKAGELFFGEGSRLTVL.

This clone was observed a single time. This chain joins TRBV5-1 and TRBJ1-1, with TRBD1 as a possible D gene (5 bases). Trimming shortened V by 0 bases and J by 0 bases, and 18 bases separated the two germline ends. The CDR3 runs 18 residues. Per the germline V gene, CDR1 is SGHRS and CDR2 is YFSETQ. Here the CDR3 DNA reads TGCGCCAGCAGCTTGGAGTCTACACGTGGGGGGATGAACACTGAAGCTTTCTTT. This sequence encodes CASSLESTRGGMNTEAFF.

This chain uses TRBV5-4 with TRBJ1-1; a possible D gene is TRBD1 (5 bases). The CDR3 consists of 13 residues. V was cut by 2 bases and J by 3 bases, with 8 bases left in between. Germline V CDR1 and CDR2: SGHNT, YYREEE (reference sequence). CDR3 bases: TGTGCCAGCAGCTTAGCACAGGACACTGAAGCTTTCTTT. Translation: CASSLAQDTEAFF. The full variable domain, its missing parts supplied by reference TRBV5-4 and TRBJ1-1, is ETGVTQSPTHLIKTRGQQVTLRCSSQSGHNTVSWYQQALGQGPQFIFQYYREEENGRGNFPPRFSGLQFPNYSSELNVNALELDDSALYLCASSLAQDTEAFFGQGTRLTVV.

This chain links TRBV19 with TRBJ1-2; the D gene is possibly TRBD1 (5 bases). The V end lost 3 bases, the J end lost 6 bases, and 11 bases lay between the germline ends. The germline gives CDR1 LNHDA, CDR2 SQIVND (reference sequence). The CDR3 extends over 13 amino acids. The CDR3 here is CASSIAGLNGYTF. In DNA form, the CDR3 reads TGTGCCAGTAGTATTGCAGGGCTCAATGGCTACACCTTC. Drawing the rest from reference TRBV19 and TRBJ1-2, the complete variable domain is DGGITQSPKYLFRKEGQNVTLSCEQNLNHDAMYWYRQDPGQGLRLIYYSQIVNDFQKGDIAEGYSVSREKKESFPLTVTSAQKNPTAFYLCASSIAGLNGYTFGSGTRLTVV.

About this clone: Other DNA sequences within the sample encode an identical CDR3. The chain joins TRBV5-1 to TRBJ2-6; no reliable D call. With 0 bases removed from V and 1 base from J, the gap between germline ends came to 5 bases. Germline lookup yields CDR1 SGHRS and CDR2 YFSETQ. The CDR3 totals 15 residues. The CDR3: CASSLVPSGANVLTF. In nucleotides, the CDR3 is TGCGCCAGCAGCTTGGTCCCTTCTGGGGCCAACGTCCTGACTTTC.

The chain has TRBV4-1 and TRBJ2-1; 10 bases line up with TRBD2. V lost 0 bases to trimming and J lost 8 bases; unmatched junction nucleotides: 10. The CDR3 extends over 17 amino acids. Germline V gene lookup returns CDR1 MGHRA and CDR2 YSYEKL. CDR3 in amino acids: CASSQEGAGGPGDEQFF. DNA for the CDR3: TGCGCCAGCAGCCAAGAGGGAGCGGGAGGGCCAGGGGATGAGCAGTTCTTC.

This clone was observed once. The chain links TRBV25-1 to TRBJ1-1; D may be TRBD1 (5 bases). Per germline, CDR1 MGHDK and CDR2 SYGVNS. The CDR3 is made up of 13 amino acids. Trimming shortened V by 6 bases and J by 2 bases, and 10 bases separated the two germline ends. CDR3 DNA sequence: TGTGCCAGCAGGACAGTGCGCAACACTGAAGCTTTCTTT. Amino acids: CASRTVRNTEAFF.

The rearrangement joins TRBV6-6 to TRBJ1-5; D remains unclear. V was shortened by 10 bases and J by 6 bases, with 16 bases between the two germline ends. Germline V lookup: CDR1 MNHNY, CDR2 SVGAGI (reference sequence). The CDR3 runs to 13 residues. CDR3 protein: CATYHSLSQPQHF. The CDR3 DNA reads TGTGCCACCTACCATTCCTTAAGTCAGCCCCAGCATTTT.

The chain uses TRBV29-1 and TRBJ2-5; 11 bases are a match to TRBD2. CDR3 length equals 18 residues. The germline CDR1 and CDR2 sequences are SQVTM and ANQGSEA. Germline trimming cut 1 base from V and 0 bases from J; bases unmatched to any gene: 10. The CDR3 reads CSVEGFFLAGGNQETQYF. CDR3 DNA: TGCAGCGTTGAAGGGTTCTTCCTAGCGGGAGGCAACCAAGAGACCCAGTACTTC.

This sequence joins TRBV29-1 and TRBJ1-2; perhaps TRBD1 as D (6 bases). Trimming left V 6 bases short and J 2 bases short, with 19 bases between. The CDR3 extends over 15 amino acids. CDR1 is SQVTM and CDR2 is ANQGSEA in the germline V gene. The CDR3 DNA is TGCAGCGTCAACCCAGAGCTTGACAGGAACTATGGCTACACCTTC. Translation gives CSVNPELDRNYGYTF.

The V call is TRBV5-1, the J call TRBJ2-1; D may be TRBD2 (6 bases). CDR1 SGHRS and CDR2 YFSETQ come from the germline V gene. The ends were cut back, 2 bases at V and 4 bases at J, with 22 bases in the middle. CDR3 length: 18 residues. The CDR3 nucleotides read TGCGCCAGCAGCTTTGGGCTAGCGTTTTCCTCGGCATACAATGAGCAGTTCTTC. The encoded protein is CASSFGLAFSSAYNEQFF.

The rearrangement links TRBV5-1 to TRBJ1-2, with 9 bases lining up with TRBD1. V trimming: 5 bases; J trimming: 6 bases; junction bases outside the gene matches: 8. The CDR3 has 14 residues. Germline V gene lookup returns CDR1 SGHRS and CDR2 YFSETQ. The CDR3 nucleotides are TGCGCCAGCAGAACCGGGACAGGGAGTAATGGCTACACCTTC. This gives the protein CASRTGTGSNGYTF.

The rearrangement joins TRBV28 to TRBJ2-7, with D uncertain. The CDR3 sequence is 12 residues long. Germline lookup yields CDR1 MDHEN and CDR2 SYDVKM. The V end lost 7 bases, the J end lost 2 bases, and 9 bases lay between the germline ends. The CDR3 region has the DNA TGTGCCAGCAAGAAGAGTACCTACGAGCAGTACTTC. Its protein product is CASKKSTYEQYF.

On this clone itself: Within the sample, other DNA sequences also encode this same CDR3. In nucleotides, the CDR3 is TGTGCCAGCAGATCCTCGTACGAGCAGTACTTC. Protein: CASRSSYEQYF. This chain links TRBV27 with TRBJ2-7; no reliable D call. Germline lookup yields CDR1 MNHEY and CDR2 SMNVEV (reference sequence). Trimming shortened V by 6 bases and J by 4 bases, and 7 bases separated the two germline ends. The length of the CDR3 is 11 residues.

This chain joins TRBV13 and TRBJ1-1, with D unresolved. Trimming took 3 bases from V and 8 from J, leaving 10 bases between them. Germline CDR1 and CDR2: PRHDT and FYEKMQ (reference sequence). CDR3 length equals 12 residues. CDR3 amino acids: CASSFGRIEAFF. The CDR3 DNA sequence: TGTGCCAGCAGCTTCGGGAGGATCGAAGCTTTCTTT.

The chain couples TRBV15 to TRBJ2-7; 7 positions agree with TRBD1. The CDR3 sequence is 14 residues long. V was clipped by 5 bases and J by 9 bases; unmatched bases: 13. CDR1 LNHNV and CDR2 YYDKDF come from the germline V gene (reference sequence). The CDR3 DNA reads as TGTGCCACCAGCGTCGACAGGGCCCGGTTAGGGCAGTACTTC. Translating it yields CATSVDRARLGQYF.

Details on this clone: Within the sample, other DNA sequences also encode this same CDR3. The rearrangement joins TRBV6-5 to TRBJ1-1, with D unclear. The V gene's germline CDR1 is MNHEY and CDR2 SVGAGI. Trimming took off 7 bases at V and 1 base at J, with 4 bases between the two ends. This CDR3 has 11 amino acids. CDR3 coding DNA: TGTGCCAGCACCTCGAACACTGAAGCTTTCTTT. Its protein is CASTSNTEAFF.

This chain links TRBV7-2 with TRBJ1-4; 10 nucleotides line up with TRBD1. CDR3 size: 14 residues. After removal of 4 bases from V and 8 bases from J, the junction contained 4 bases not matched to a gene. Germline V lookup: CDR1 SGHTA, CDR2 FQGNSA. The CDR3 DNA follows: TGTGCCAGCAGCTGGGACAGGGGAGGCGAAAAACTGTTTTTT. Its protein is CASSWDRGGEKLFF.

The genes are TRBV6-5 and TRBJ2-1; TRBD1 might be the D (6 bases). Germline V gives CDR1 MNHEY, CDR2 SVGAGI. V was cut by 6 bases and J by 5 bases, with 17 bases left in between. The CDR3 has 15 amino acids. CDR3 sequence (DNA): TGTGCCAGCAGCCTAGACAGGACCCCCCACAATGAGCAGTTCTTC. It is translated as CASSLDRTPHNEQFF.

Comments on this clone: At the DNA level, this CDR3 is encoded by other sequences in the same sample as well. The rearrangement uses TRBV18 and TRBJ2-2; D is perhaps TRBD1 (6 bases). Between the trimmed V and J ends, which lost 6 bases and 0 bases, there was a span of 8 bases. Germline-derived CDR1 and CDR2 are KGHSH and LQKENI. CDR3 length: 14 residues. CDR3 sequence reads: CASSRTANTGELFF. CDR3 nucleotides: TGTGCCAGCTCCCGGACAGCGAACACCGGGGAGCTGTTTTTT.

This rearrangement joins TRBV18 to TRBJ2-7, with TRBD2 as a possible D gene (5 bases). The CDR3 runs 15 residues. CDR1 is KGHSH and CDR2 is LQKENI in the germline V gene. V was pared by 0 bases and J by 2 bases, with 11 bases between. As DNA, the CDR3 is TGTGCCAGCTCACCACCGCCACTAGGAACCTACGAGCAGTACTTC. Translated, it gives CASSPPPLGTYEQYF.

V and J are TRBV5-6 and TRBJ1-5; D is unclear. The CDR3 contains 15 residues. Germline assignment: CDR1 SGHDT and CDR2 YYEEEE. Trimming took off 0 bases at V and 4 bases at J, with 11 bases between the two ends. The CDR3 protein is CASSLAFLGNQPQHF. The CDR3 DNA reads TGTGCCAGCAGCTTGGCCTTTTTGGGGAATCAGCCCCAGCATTTT. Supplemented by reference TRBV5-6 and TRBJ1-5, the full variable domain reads DAGVTQSPTHLIKTRGQQVTLRCSPKSGHDTVSWYQQALGQGPQFIFQYYEEEERQRGNFPDRFSGHQFPNYSSELNVNALLLGDSALYLCASSLAFLGNQPQHFGDGTRLSIL.

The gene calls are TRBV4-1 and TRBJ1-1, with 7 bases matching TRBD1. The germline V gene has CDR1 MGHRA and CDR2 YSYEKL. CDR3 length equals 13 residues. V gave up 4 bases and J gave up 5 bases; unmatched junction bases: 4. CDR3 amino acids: CASSRQGYTEAFF. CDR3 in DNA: TGCGCCAGCAGCCGACAGGGTTATACTGAAGCTTTCTTT.

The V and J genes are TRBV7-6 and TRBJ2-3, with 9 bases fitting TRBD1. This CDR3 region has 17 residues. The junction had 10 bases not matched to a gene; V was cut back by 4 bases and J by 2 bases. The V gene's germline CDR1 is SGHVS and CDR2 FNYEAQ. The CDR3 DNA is TGTGCCAGCAGCTCCCAGGTCTACAGGGGGCCCACAGATACGCAGTATTTT. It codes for CASSSQVYRGPTDTQYF.